This record looks at one TCR beta chain sequence and its context. This sample is drawn from a study of blood T cell repertoires in COVID-19. About the study: Samples came from the United States, Italy and Spain, spanning acute and convalescent COVID-19. Sample material is recorded as cDNA or gDNA derived from T cells, B-cell-depleted T cells, or PBMCs.

Per the authors' pipeline: Amplification from reference gene primers served as the basis for estimated nucleated cell counts. Clones were sequenced by immunoSEQ multiplex PCR, and TCRdb holds only the in-frame ones, with some missing. That table gives V, J and clone size, and the DNA gave D and trimming. The table includes over 300,000 clones, 70% to 90% detected once. Specimen: peripheral blood. The clonotype comes from a man in his forties or fifties with acute or convalescent COVID-19.

CDR3 protein: CASSLGRGPYEQYF. The DNA of the CDR3 is TGTGCCAGCAGCTTAGGGCGGGGACCCTACGAGCAGTACTTC. The J gene is TRBJ2-7, the V gene TRBV7-2; D perhaps matches TRBD2 (6 bases). Trimming cost V 1 base and J 2 bases, with 9 bases left between them. In germline, CDR1 is SGHTA, CDR2 FQGNSA. The CDR3 contains 14 residues.